These T cell receptor beta chains were read from a single sample in a study of cytomegalovirus exposure and HLA in healthy donors. The method was immunoSEQ multiplex PCR; TCRdb's version includes in-frame clones alone and lacks a portion of them. This table has approximately 97,000 clones, roughly 95% appearing once. Material: PBMCs. These receptor sequences come from a young woman in good health and CMV-seronegative. CDR3s include the opening cysteine and the closing phenylalanine or tryptophan. The D gene is left open where the match is weak. Rows give clone size only sometimes, using once, few, many, or a class for an expanded clone.

cdr3_aa cdr3_nt clone_size j_call d_call v_call
CASSRQGADKGTQYF TGTGCCAGCAGTAGACAGGGGGCGGACAAAGGTACGCAGTATTTT NA TRBJ2-3 TRBD1 TRBV27
CASTLGGTEAFF TGTGCCAGCACGCTCGGCGGCACTGAAGCTTTCTTT NA TRBJ1-1 NA TRBV25-1
CASSQELSYEQYF TGTGCCAGCAGCCAAGAACTATCCTACGAGCAGTACTTC NA TRBJ2-7 NA TRBV9
CASSLTASGGSSRNEQFF TGTGCCAGCAGCTTAACGGCTAGCGGCGGATCTTCGAGGAATGAGCAGTTCTTC once TRBJ2-1 TRBD2 TRBV7-3
CASSLGTSGSYEQYF TGTGCCAGCAGCTTGGGGACTAGCGGGAGCTACGAGCAGTACTTC NA TRBJ2-7 TRBD2 TRBV5-4
CASGGQGVNEQFF TGCGCCAGCGGGGGACAGGGAGTTAATGAGCAGTTCTTC NA TRBJ2-1 TRBD1 TRBV5-1
CASSRTTGANEKLFF TGTGCCAGCAGCCGCACGACAGGGGCTAATGAAAAACTGTTTTTT NA TRBJ1-4 TRBD1 TRBV7-9
CASGLARGGETQYF TGTGCTAGTGGTTTGGCCAGAGGCGGAGAGACCCAGTACTTC NA TRBJ2-5 NA TRBV12-5
CASNRGSGPDTQYF TGTGCCAGTAATCGGGGGTCGGGGCCAGATACGCAGTATTTT NA TRBJ2-3 NA TRBV19
CASSLGGDYEQYF TGTGCCAGCAGCCTCGGAGGGGACTACGAGCAGTACTTC few TRBJ2-7 NA TRBV7-2
CASRTGGNTEAFF TGTGCCAGTAGGACAGGGGGAAACACTGAAGCTTTCTTT NA TRBJ1-1 TRBD1 TRBV19
CASSLASTTNEKLFF TGTGCCAGCAGCTTAGCATCTACCACGAATGAAAAACTGTTTTTT NA TRBJ1-4 NA TRBV7-9
CASSEGQGYGYTF TGTGCCAGCAGTGAGGGTCAGGGGTATGGCTACACCTTC NA TRBJ1-2 NA TRBV2
CASSQDPGGDTEAFF TGCGCCAGCAGCCAAGACCCAGGGGGCGACACTGAAGCTTTCTTT NA TRBJ1-1 TRBD1 TRBV4-1
CASSQLVLDEQFF TGTGCCAGCAGCCAACTAGTTCTCGATGAGCAGTTCTTC NA TRBJ2-1 NA TRBV7-9